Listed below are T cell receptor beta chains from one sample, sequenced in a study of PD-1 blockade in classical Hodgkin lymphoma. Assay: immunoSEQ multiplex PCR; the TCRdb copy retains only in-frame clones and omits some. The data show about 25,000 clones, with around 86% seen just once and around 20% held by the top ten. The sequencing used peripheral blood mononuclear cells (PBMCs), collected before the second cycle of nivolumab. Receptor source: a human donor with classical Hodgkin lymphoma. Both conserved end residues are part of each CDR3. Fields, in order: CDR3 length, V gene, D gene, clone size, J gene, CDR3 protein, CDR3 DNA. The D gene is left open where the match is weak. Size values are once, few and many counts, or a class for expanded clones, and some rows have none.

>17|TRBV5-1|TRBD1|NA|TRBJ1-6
CASSSGQGNTYNSPLHF
TGCGCCAGCAGCTCGGGACAGGGGAATACCTATAATTCACCCCTCCACTTT
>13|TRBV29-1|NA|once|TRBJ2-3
CSVVPLTTDTQYF
TGCAGCGTTGTACCCCTTACCACAGATACGCAGTATTTT
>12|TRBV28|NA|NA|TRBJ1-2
CASTTGDYGYTF
TGTGCCAGCACCACAGGTGACTATGGCTACACCTTC
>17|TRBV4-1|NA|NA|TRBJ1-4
CASSLHSWGPTNEKLFF
TGCGCCAGCAGCCTACACTCTTGGGGGCCAACTAATGAAAAACTGTTTTTT
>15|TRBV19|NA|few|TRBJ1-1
CASITLGSVNTEAFF
TGTGCCAGCATAACTTTGGGGTCGGTGAACACTGAAGCTTTCTTT
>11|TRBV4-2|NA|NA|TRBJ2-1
CASSQFDEQFF
TGTGCCAGCAGCCAATTCGATGAGCAGTTCTTC
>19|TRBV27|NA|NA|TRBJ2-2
CASSFPFQYRLRSTGELFF
TGTGCCAGCAGTTTTCCGTTTCAGTATCGGTTACGCAGTACCGGGGAGCTGTTTTTT
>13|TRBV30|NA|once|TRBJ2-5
CAWSAGAVETQYF
TGTGCCTGGAGCGCCGGAGCGGTAGAGACCCAGTACTTC
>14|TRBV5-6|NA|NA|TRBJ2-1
CASSLLGPLNEQFF
TGTGCCAGCAGCTTGTTAGGCCCACTCAATGAGCAGTTCTTC
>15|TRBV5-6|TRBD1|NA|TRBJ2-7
CASSLGRQGAYEQYF
TGTGCCAGCAGCTTGGGGAGACAGGGGGCCTACGAGCAGTACTTC
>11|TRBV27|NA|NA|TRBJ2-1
CASSLMDEQFF
TGTGCCAGCAGTTTGATGGATGAGCAGTTCTTC
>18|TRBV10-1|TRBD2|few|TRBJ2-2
CASSPGLAGGRLFRELFF
TGCGCCAGCAGTCCCGGACTAGCGGGGGGTCGTCTCTTCCGGGAGCTGTTTTTT
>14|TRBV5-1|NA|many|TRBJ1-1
CASSFGEVNTEAFF
TGCGCCAGCAGCTTCGGAGAAGTGAACACTGAAGCTTTCTTT
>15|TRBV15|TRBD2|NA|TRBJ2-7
CATSAAGGPPYEQYF
TGTGCCACAAGCGCGGCGGGAGGGCCGCCCTACGAGCAGTACTTC
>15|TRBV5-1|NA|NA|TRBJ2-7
CASSSAGLTAREQYF
TGCGCCAGCAGCTCGGCGGGACTTACCGCTCGGGAGCAGTACTTC
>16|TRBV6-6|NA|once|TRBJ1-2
CASSRTAGLTNYGYTF
TGTGCCAGCAGTCGGACAGCCGGTCTTACTAACTATGGCTACACCTTC
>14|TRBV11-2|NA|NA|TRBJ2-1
CASSLGEEVNEQFF
TGTGCCAGCAGCTTAGGGGAGGAGGTAAATGAGCAGTTCTTC
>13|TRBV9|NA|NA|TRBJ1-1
CASSALQGTEAFF
TGTGCCAGCAGCGCACTTCAGGGAACTGAAGCTTTCTTT
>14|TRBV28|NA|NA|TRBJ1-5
CASSFGQGHQPQHF
TGTGCCAGCAGTTTCGGCCAGGGACATCAGCCCCAGCATTTT
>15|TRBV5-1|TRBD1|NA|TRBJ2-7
CASSEGQLSSYEQYF
TGCGCCAGCAGCGAGGGACAGCTTAGCTCCTACGAGCAGTACTTC
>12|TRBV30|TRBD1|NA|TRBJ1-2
CACMRTGGGYTF
TGTGCCTGCATGCGGACAGGGGGAGGCTACACCTTC
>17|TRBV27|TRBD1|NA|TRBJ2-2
CASSFYRGQISTGELFF
TGTGCCAGCAGTTTCTACAGGGGGCAAATTTCGACCGGGGAGCTGTTTTTT
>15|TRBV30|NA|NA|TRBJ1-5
CAWGAPGKSNQPQHF
TGTGCCTGGGGGGCCCCAGGGAAGAGCAATCAGCCCCAGCATTTT
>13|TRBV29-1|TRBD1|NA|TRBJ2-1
CSVAGGAYNEQFF
TGCAGCGTTGCAGGGGGCGCCTACAATGAGCAGTTCTTC
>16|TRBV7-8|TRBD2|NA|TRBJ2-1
CASSLGTSGSSHEQFF
TGTGCCAGCAGCTTAGGAACTAGCGGGAGTTCACATGAGCAGTTCTTC
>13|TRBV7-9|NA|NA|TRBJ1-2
CASTPTALYGYTF
TGTGCCAGCACCCCTACGGCCCTCTATGGCTACACCTTC
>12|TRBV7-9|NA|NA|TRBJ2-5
CASSSEPETQYF
TGTGCCAGCAGCTCAGAGCCGGAGACCCAGTACTTC
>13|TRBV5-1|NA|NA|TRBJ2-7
CASSRPDGYEQYF
TGCGCCAGCAGCCGACCGGACGGGTACGAGCAGTACTTC
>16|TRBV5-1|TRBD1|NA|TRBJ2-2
CASSARTGDDTGELFF
TGCGCCAGCAGCGCGCGGACAGGGGATGACACCGGGGAGCTGTTTTTT
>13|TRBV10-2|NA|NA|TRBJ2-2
CASSALDTGELFF
TGCGCCAGCAGCGCCCTTGACACCGGGGAGCTGTTTTTT
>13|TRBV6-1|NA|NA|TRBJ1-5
CASSEKPHQPQHF
TGTGCCAGCAGTGAAAAACCCCATCAGCCCCAGCATTTT
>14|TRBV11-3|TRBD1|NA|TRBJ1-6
CASTSTGDNSPLHF
TGTGCCAGCACCAGCACAGGGGACAATTCACCCCTCCACTTT
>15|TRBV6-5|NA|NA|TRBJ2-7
CASSYEGSSPYEQYF
TGTGCCAGCAGTTACGAAGGCTCTTCCCCCTACGAGCAGTACTTC
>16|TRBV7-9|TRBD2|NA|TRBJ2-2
CASTRTASGHTGELFF
TGTGCCAGCACGAGGACGGCTAGCGGCCACACCGGGGAGCTGTTTTTT
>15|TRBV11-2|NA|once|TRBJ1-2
CASSLDLRQAVGYTF
TGTGCCAGCAGCTTAGATCTGCGGCAGGCGGTTGGCTACACCTTC
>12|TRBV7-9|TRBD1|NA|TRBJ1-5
CASTRGNQPQHF
TGTGCCAGCACCAGGGGGAATCAGCCCCAGCATTTT
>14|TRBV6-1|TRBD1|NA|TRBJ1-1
CASNDRGENTEAFF
TGTGCCAGCAATGACAGGGGCGAGAACACTGAAGCTTTCTTT
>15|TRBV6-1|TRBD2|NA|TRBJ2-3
CASSQQREMTDTQYF
TGTGCCAGCAGCCAGCAGCGGGAGATGACAGATACGCAGTATTTT
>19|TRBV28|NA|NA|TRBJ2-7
CASSFVLFGRGNSSYEQYF
TGTGCCAGCAGTTTCGTATTGTTCGGACGGGGAAATAGCTCCTACGAGCAGTACTTC
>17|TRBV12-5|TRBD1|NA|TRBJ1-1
CASGSKRQGVVDTEAFF
TGTGCTAGTGGTTCCAAAAGACAGGGGGTTGTAGACACTGAAGCTTTCTTT
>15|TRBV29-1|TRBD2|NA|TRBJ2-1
CSARTSGGRLNEQFF
TGCAGCGCTCGGACGAGCGGGGGACGCCTAAATGAGCAGTTCTTC
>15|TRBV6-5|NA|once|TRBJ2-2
CASISGGGGTGELFF
TGTGCCAGCATCTCAGGGGGAGGAGGCACCGGGGAGCTGTTTTTT
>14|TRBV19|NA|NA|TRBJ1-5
CASSILGSNQPQHF
TGTGCCAGTAGTATTTTGGGATCCAATCAGCCCCAGCATTTT
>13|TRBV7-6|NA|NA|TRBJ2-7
CASSLGAAGEQYF
TGTGCCAGCAGCCTAGGGGCTGCGGGCGAGCAGTACTTC
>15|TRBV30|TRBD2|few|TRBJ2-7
CAWSVRGDYTYEQYF
TGTGCCTGGAGTGTACGGGGGGATTATACATACGAGCAGTACTTC
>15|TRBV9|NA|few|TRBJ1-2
CASSVVISQDYGYTF
TGTGCCAGCAGCGTAGTTATCTCTCAAGACTATGGCTACACCTTC
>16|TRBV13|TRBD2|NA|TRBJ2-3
CASSDTSGGPSDTQYF
TGTGCCAGCAGCGACACTAGCGGGGGGCCGTCAGATACGCAGTATTTT
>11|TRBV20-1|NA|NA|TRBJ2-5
CSASEEETQYF
TGCAGTGCTTCCGAGGAAGAGACCCAGTACTTC
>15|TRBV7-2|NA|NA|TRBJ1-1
CASSLQDSLGTEAFF
TGTGCCAGCAGCTTACAAGACAGCCTTGGGACTGAAGCTTTCTTT
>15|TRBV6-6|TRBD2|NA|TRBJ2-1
CASSTLAGDNNEQFF
TGTGCCAGCAGTACTTTAGCGGGAGACAACAATGAGCAGTTCTTC
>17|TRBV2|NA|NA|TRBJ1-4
CASSESRGRGLREKLFF
TGTGCCAGCAGTGAAAGTAGGGGACGAGGTCTAAGAGAAAAACTGTTTTTT
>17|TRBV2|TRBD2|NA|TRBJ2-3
CASADGGVAGNTDTQYF
TGTGCCAGCGCCGACGGAGGGGTAGCGGGGAACACAGATACGCAGTATTTT
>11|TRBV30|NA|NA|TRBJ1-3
CAWTGGNTIYF
TGTGCCTGGACAGGGGGAAACACCATATATTTT
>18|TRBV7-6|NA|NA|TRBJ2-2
CASSLALPGLLNTGELFF
TGTGCCAGCAGCTTAGCGCTGCCCGGGCTACTGAACACCGGGGAGCTGTTTTTT